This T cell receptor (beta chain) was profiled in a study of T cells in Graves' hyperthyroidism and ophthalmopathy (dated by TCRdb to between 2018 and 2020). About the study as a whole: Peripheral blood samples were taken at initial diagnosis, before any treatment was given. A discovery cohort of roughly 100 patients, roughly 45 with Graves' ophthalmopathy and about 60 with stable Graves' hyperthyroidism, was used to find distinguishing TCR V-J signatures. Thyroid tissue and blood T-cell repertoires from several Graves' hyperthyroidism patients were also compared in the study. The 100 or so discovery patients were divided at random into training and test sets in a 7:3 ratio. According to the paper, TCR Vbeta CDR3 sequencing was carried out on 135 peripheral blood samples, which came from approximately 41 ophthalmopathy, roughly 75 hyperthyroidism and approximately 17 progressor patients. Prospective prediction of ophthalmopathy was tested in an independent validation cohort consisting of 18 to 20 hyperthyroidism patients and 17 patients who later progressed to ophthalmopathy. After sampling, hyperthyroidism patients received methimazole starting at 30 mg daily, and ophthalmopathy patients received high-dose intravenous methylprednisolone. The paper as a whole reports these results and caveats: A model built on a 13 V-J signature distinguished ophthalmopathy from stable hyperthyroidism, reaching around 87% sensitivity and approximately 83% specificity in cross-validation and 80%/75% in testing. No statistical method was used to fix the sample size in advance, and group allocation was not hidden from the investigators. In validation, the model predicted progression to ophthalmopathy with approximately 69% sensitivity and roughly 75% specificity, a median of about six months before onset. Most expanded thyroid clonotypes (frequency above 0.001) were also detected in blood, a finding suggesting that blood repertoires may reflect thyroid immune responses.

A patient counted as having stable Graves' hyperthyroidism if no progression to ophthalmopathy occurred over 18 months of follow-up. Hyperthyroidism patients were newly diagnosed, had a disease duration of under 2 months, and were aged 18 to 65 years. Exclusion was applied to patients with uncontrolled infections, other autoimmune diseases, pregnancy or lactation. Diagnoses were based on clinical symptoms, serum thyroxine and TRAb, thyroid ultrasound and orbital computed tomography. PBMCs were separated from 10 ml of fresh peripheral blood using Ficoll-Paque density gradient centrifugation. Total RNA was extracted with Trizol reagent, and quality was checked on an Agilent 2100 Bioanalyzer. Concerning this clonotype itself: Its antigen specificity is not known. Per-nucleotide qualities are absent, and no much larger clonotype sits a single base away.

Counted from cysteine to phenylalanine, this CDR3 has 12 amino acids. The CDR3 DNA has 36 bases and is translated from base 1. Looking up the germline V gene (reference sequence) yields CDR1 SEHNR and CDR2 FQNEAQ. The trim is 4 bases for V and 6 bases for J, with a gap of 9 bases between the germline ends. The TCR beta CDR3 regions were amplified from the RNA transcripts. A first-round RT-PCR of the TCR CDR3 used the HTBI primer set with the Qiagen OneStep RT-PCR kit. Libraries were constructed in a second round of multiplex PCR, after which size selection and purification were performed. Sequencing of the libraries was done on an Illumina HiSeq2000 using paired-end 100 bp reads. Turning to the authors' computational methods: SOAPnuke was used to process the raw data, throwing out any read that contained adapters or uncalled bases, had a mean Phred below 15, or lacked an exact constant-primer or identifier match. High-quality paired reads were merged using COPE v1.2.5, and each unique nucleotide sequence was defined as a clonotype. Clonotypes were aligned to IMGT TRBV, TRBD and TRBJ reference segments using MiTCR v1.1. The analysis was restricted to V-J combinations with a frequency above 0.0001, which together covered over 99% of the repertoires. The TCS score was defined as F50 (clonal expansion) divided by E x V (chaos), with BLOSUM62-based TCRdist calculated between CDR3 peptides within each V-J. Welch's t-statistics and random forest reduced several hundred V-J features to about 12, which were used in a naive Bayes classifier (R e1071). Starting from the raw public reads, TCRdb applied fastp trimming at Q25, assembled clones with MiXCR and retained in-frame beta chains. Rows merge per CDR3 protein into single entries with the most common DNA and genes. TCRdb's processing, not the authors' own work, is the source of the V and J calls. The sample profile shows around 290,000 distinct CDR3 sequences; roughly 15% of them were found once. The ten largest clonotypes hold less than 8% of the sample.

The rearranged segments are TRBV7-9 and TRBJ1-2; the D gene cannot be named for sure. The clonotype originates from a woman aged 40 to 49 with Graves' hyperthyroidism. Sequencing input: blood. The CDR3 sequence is CASSYTGDGYTF. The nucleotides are TGTGCCAGCAGCTATACGGGAGATGGCTACACCTTC.